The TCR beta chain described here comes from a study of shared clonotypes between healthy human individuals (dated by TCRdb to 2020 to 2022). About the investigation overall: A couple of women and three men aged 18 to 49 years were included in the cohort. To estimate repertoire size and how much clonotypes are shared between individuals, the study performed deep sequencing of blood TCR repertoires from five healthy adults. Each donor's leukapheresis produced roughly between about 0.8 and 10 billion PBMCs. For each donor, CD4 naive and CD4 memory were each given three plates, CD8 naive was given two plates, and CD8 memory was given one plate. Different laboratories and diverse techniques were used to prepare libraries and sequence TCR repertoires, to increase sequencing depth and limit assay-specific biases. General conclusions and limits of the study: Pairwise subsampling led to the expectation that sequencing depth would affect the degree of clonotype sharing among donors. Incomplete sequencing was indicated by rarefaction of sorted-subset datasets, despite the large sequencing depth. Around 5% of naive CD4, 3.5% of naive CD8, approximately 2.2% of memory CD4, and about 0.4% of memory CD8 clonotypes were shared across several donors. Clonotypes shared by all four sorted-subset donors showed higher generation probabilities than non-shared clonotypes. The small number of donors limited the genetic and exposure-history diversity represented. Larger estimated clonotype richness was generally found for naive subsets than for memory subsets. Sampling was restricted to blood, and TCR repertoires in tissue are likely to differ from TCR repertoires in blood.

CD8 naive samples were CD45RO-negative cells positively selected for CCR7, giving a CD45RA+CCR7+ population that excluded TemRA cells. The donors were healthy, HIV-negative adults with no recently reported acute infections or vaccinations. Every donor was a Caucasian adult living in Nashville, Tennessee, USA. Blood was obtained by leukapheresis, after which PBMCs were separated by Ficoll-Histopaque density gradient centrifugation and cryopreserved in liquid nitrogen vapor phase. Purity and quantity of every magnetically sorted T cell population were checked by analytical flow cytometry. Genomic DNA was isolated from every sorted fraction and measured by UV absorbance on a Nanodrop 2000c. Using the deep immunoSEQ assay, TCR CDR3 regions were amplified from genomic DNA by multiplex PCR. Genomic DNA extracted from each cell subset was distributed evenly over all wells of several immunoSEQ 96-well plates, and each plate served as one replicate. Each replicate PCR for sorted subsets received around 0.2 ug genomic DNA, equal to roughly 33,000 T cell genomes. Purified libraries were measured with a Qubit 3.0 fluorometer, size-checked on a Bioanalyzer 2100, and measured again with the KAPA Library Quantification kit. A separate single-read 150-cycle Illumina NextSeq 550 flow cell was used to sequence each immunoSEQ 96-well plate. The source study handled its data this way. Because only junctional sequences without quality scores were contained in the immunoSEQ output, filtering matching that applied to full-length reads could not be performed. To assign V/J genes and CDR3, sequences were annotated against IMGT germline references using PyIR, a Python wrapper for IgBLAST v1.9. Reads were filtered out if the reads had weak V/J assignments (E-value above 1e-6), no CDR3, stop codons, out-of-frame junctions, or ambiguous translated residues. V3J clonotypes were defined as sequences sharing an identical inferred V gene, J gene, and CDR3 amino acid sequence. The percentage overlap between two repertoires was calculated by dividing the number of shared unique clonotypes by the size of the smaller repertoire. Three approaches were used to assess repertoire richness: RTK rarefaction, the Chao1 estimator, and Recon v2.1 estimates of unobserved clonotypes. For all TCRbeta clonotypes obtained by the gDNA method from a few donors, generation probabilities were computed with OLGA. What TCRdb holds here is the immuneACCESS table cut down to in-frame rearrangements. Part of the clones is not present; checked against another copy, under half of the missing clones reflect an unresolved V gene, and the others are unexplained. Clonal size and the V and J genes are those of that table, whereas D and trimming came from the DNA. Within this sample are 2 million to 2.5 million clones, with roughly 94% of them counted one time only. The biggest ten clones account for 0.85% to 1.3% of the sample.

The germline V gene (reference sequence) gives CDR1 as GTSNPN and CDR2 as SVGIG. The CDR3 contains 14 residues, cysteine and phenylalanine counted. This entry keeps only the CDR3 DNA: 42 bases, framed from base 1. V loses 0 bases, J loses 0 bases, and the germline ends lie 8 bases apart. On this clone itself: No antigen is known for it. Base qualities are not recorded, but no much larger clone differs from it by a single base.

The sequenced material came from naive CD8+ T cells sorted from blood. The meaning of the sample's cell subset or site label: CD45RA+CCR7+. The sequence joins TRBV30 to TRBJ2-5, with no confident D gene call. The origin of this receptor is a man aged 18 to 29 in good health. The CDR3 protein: CAWSVAPNQETQYF. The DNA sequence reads TGTGCCTGGAGTGTAGCCCCCAACCAAGAGACCCAGTACTTC.